The 26 T cell receptor beta chains in this list originate from one sample, sequenced in a study of tumor and adjacent non-tumor tissue in lung cancer. TCRbeta libraries were built with three rounds of nested PCR, modified from ARM-PCR. TCRdb itself ran the multiplex PCR reads through MiXCR, one entry per CDR3 protein. This table has roughly 75,000 distinct CDR3 sequences, around 70% appearing once. This sample's RNA came from whole unsorted tissue. This non-tumor lung sample came from over 3 cm beyond the tumor edge. The source material was distant non-tumor lung tissue. The origin of the receptors is a woman aged 45-59 years with non-small cell lung cancer.

The genes are TRBV5-1 and TRBJ2-7; 9 bases line up with TRBD1. The CDR3 runs 17 residues. CDR1 and CDR2 from the germline V gene are SGHRS and YFSETQ. V gave up 4 bases and J gave up 9 bases; unmatched junction bases: 20. CDR3 DNA sequence: TGCGCCAGCAGCAAAGAAGGCCCGGGACAGGGTACTGAGGGGCAGTACTTC. Protein product: CASSKEGPGQGTEGQYF.

This clonotype is medium-sized within its sample. The chain joins TRBV29-1 to TRBJ1-1; possible D gene TRBD1, 5 bases. V lost 6 bases and J lost 0, with 11 bases in between. The germline V gene encodes CDR1 SQVTM and CDR2 ANQGSEA. This CDR3 region has 13 residues. CDR3 loop: CSVTGTVNTEAFF. CDR3 nucleotides: TGCAGCGTGACCGGGACGGTGAACACTGAAGCTTTCTTT. Full variable domain (missing parts from reference TRBV29-1 and TRBJ1-1): SAVISQKPSRDICQRGTSLTIQCQVDSQVTMMFWYRQQPGQSLTLIATANQGSEATYESGFVIDKFPISRPNLTFSTLTVSNMSPEDSSIYLCSVTGTVNTEAFFGQGTRLTVV.

Worth noting for this clonotype: A single base separates this from a much larger clone, so it may be a read error. The chain links TRBV28 to TRBJ1-6, with no clear D. Germline V lookup: CDR1 MDHEN, CDR2 SYDVKM. CDR3 length: 18 amino acids. CDR3 loop: CASSLHPGPATYNSPLQF. CDR3 sequence (DNA): TGTGCCAGCAGTCTACACCCGGGTCCCGCTACCTATAATTCACCCCTCCAATTT. The full variable domain, in which reference TRBV28 and TRBJ1-6 provide the parts outside the CDR3, is DVKVTQSSRYLVKRTGEKVFLECVQDMDHENMFWYRQDPGLGLRLIYFSYDVKMKEKGDIPEGYSVSREKKERFSLILESASTNQTSMYLCASSLHPGPATYNSPLQFGNGTRLTVT.

This chain uses TRBV12-3 or TRBV12-4 with TRBJ1-6; D unresolved. Trimming removed 5 bases from V and 7 bases from J, with 12 bases in between. The CDR3 has 14 amino acids. The CDR3 DNA is TGTGCCAGCAGTATAACCGCGGCAAATTCACCCCTCCACTTT. It is translated as CASSITAANSPLHF.

By share of the sample, this clonotype is medium-sized (0.01 to 0.1%). V gene TRBV11-2 combines with J gene TRBJ2-5; 8 positions agree with TRBD1. Germline CDR1 SGHAT, CDR2 FQNNGV. This CDR3 is 15 amino acids long. V shed 2 bases and J 4 bases; nucleotides not matched to a gene: 6. For the CDR3, the DNA is TGTGCCAGCAGCTTAATGCAACAGGGGGGAGAGACCCAGTACTTC. It yields the protein CASSLMQQGGETQYF.

This clonotype was found many times. The CDR3 coding sequence is TGTGCCAGCAGACGAGGACTAGCGGGACGGGAGCTGTTTTTT. It encodes CASRRGLAGRELFF. The chain combines TRBV6-2 or TRBV6-3 with TRBJ2-2, with TRBD2 matching over 12 bases. V was clipped by 6 bases and J by 9 bases; unmatched bases: 5. CDR1 and CDR2 from the germline V gene are MNHEY and SVGEGT. The CDR3 contains 14 residues.

This clonotype appeared many times. The J gene is TRBJ1-6, the V gene TRBV5-4, with D uncertain. CDR3 length: 13 residues. The ends were cut back, 0 bases at V and 6 bases at J, with 4 bases in the middle. Germline CDR1 and CDR2: SGHNT and YYREEE (reference sequence). Written as DNA, the CDR3 is TGTGCCAGCAGCTTGGATCTTAATTCACCCCTCCACTTT. It yields the protein CASSLDLNSPLHF.

Comments on this clonotype: Germline is not matched at one junction end, which may reflect a read error. The rearrangement uses TRBV28 and TRBJ1-2, with 7 bases aligning to TRBD1. The CDR3 runs 13 residues. CDR1 and CDR2 from the germline V gene are MDHEN and SYDVKM. This CDR3 is CANSLQGYYGYTF. The CDR3 DNA is TGTGCCAACAGTTTACAGGGGTACTATGGCTACACCTTC.

A note on this clonotype: This CDR3 is missing its conserved last phenylalanine or tryptophan, likely due to a read error. It is unclear where the CDR3 begins or ends on the DNA, so no DNA is shown, and the CDR3 is as TCRdb lists it. The chain recombines TRBV11-2 with TRBJ2-7. Per the germline V gene, CDR1 is SGHAT and CDR2 is FQNNGV. The CDR3 is 11 residues long, counting both termini. CDR3: CAISRTYEQYI.

This chain connects TRBV20-1 to TRBJ2-3; D is undetermined. Trimming stripped 5 bases from V and 0 bases from J, with 15 bases between. The length of the CDR3 is 15 residues. The germline V gene encodes CDR1 DFQATT and CDR2 SNEGSKA (reference sequence). CDR3 sequence (DNA): TGCAGTGCTGGGTTGCTAGACGGAAGCACAGATACGCAGTATTTT. As protein: CSAGLLDGSTDTQYF.

Turning to this clonotype: A much more abundant neighbour one base away suggests this may be a read error. This sequence joins TRBV24-1 and TRBJ2-3; D not certain. V lost 0 bases to trimming and J lost 9 bases, with 18 bases between them. CDR3 size: 16 residues. The germline V gene encodes CDR1 KGHDR and CDR2 SFDVKD. CDR3 amino acids: CATSDLQDRRPATQYF. For the CDR3, the DNA is TGTGCCACCAGTGATTTGCAGGATAGGCGCCCTGCGACGCAGTATTTT.

On this clonotype itself: A read error may explain this, as a much larger clone is one base away. This chain uses TRBV28 with TRBJ2-7, with 10 bases aligning to TRBD1. The CDR3 runs to 14 residues. Germline V lookup: CDR1 MDHEN, CDR2 SYDVKM. The trim removed 7 bases at V and 4 bases at J, leaving 7 bases unmatched. The CDR3 here is CASNRDRGGYEQYF. For the CDR3, the DNA is TGTGCCAGCAATCGGGACAGGGGCGGATACGAGCAGTACTTC. The complete variable domain, with remaining parts taken from reference TRBV28 and TRBJ2-7, reads DVKVTQSSRYLVKRTGEKVFLECVQDMDHENMFWYRQDPGLGLRLIYFSYDVKMKEKGDIPEGYSVSREKKERFSLILESASTNQTSMYLCASNRDRGGYEQYFGPGTRLTVT.

As regards this clonotype: Possible read error: a much larger clone is one base away. V usage is TRBV20-1 and J usage is TRBJ2-7, with D perhaps matching TRBD2 (5 bases). The CDR3 loop spans 14 amino acids. Per the germline V gene, CDR1 is DFQATT and CDR2 is SNEGSKA (reference sequence). With 4 bases removed from V and 2 bases from J, the gap between germline ends came to 15 bases. Here the CDR3 reads CSAIGSAAAYEQYF. CDR3 nucleotide sequence: TGCAGTGCTATAGGGTCAGCGGCTGCCTACGAGCAGTACTTC.

Worth noting for this clonotype: Given a much more abundant clone one base away, this may be a read error. This chain uses TRBV6-5 with TRBJ2-3; either TRBD1 or TRBD2 may supply D (5 bases each). Germline V gene data show CDR1 as MNHEY and CDR2 as SVGAGI. V was trimmed by 10 bases and J by 2 bases, leaving 16 bases between them. The CDR3 has 14 residues. The CDR3: CATLSIGTTDTQYF. Written as DNA, the CDR3 is TGTGCCACCCTCTCCATAGGGACCACAGATACGCAGTATTTT.

A word on this clonotype: The junction does not match germline at one end; this may be a read error. V is TRBV4-2 and J is TRBJ2-1; 8 nucleotides match TRBD2. Germline loops: CDR1 LGHNA, CDR2 YNFKEQ. The CDR3 consists of 17 residues. CDR3 loop: CASSLYYFSGDHNEQFF. The CDR3 DNA sequence: TGTGCCAGTAGCCTATATTATTTTAGCGGGGATCACAATGAGCAGTTCTTC.

This sequence joins TRBV20-1 and TRBJ1-1; 8 positions match TRBD1. CDR1 and CDR2 from the germline V gene are DFQATT and SNEGSKA (reference sequence). This CDR3 is 14 amino acids long. The CDR3 nucleotides read TGCAGGGCCCAACCCGGGACAGGAAGCACTGAAGCTTTCTTT. It yields the protein CRAQPGTGSTEAFF.

About this clonotype itself: This may arise from a read error, as a much more abundant clone is one base away. The chain joins TRBV20-1 to TRBJ1-1; D possibly corresponds to TRBD1 (5 bases). V was shortened by 0 bases and J by 1 base, with 12 bases between the two germline ends. The CDR3 is 15 residues long. The germline V gene encodes CDR1 DFQATT and CDR2 SNEGSKA (reference sequence). The CDR3 region is CSARDWSQGNTEAFF. CDR3 nucleotides: TGCAGTGCTAGAGACTGGTCCCAGGGGAACACTGAAGCTTTCTTT.

In this sample, this clonotype turned up many times. The chain is built from TRBV20-1 and TRBJ2-1, with D perhaps matching TRBD2 (5 bases). V gave up 6 bases and J gave up 0 bases, with 21 bases separating them. CDR3 length: 17 residues. Germline V gene lookup returns CDR1 DFQATT and CDR2 SNEGSKA (reference sequence). The CDR3 DNA is TGCAGTGCCCAAAAGAGGGCCAGTTTGAGCTCCTACAATGAGCAGTTCTTC. It specifies CSAQKRASLSSYNEQFF.

This clonotype was recorded many times. The rearrangement joins TRBV7-8 to TRBJ1-6, with D possibly matching TRBD1 (6 bases). The V and J ends lost 7 bases and 11 bases respectively, with 15 bases between them. CDR3 length equals 13 residues. Per the germline V gene, CDR1 is SGHVS and CDR2 is FQNEAQ. CDR3 nucleotide sequence: TGTGCCAGCACAAACACAGGGAATCCACCCCTCCACTTT. Its translation: CASTNTGNPPLHF.

Turning to this clonotype: A much more abundant neighbour one base away suggests this may be a read error. The chain links TRBV5-4 to TRBJ1-1; D call uncertain. CDR3 size: 16 residues. Germline V gives CDR1 SGHNT, CDR2 YYREEE (reference sequence). The V gene lost 6 bases and the J gene lost 0 bases, with 18 bases spanning the gap. In nucleotides, the CDR3 is TGTGCCAGCACGACTAGACGGGGAGGGATGAACACTGAAGCTTTCTTT. Its translation: CASTTRRGGMNTEAFF.

This clonotype was detected once. One junction end does not reproduce the germline sequence, and a read error may be involved. The chain links TRBV20-1 to TRBJ2-3; D is undetermined. The germline V gene has CDR1 DFQATT and CDR2 SNEGSKA (reference sequence). The CDR3 loop spans 13 amino acids. The CDR3 sequence is CSTPLFRTDTQYF. CDR3 in DNA: TGCAGTACCCCCCTGTTCCGGACGGATACGCAATATTTT.

Turning to this clonotype: A much larger clone lies a single base off, so this may be a read error. The J gene is TRBJ2-1, the V gene TRBV4-1, with D maybe TRBD1 (5 bases). Deletions cut 4 bases from V and 6 bases from J, with 28 bases between. CDR3 length equals 19 residues. Germline V gives CDR1 MGHRA, CDR2 YSYEKL. The CDR3: CASSLLQVGRLLFGNEQFF. The CDR3 DNA reads as TGCGCCAGCAGCCTTCTTCAAGTGGGGCGCTTACTTTTTGGCAATGAGCAGTTCTTC.

The count of this clonotype is one. An end of the junction differs from the germline gene, which may be a read error. The CDR3 protein is CVSSPPGTTQNEQFF. Written as DNA, the CDR3 is TGTGTCAGCAGCCCCCCGGGAACTACCCAGAATGAACAGTTCTTC. The chain combines TRBV11-2 with TRBJ2-1, with D perhaps TRBD2 (5 bases). Per germline, CDR1 SGHAT and CDR2 FQNNGV. The CDR3 runs 15 residues.

The V and J genes are TRBV24-1 and TRBJ2-5, with 10 bases lining up with TRBD1. V was pared by 4 bases and J by 4 bases, with 5 bases of the junction left unmatched. The CDR3 loop spans 15 amino acids. In germline, CDR1 is KGHDR, CDR2 SFDVKD. CDR3 DNA: TGTGCCACCAGTGACACTGACAGGGGGCGAGAGACCCAGTACTTC. Its translation: CATSDTDRGRETQYF.

The chain couples TRBV29-1 to TRBJ1-5; D perhaps matches TRBD1 (6 bases). V was cut by 6 bases and J by 16 bases, with 28 bases left in between. CDR1 and CDR2 from the germline V gene are SQVTM and ANQGSEA. The length of the CDR3 is 14 residues. The DNA of the CDR3 is TGCAGCGTACCCACAGGGTTGTTGGTTCAGCCCCTACATTTT. This gives the protein CSVPTGLLVQPLHF.

This clonotype came up many times. This chain connects TRBV12-3 or TRBV12-4 to TRBJ2-3; a weak D match, TRBD1 (7 bases). Between the trimmed V and J ends, which lost 6 bases and 0 bases, there was a span of 16 bases. This CDR3 spans 16 amino acids. The CDR3 bases are TGTGCCAGCAGACTGCAGGGGGGTGTCAGCACAGATACGCAGTATTTT. Its translation is CASRLQGGVSTDTQYF.